Sequencing of this T cell receptor (beta chain) was carried out in a study of response to subunit inactivated influenza vaccine. Trimming shortened V by 0 bases and J by 0 bases, and 9 bases separated the two germline ends. The CDR3 is made up of 14 amino acids. Germline CDR1 and CDR2: DFQATT and SNEGSKA (reference sequence). This clonotype was observed a handful of times. TCRdb itself ran the RT-PCR reads through MiXCR, one entry per CDR3 protein. The data hold about 540,000 distinct CDR3 sequences, with 14% observed a single time. This TCR was recovered from a man between 45 and 60 years old who received an inactivated influenza vaccine. The genes are TRBV20-1 and TRBJ2-7; D ambiguous. Sequences were derived from PBMCs from blood, sampled 12 days after vaccination. The CDR3 DNA follows: TGCAGTGCTAGAGATTGGATGATCTCCTACGAGCAGTACTTC. This encodes CSARDWMISYEQYF.